Shown below are 17 T cell receptor beta chains from a single sample sequenced in a study of patients and donors after allogeneic stem cell transplantation. TCRdb passed the RT-PCR reads through MiXCR, listing each CDR3 protein once. The data contain roughly 200,000 distinct CDR3 sequences, over 30% of them singletons. Input material: blood, either unsorted or a sorted T cell fraction (not recorded which). The receptor set was obtained from a human donor who was either an allogeneic HSCT recipient or a stem cell or donor lymphocyte infusion donor (not recorded which). It is not recorded whose cells these are; they may come from a transplant donor.

The chain couples TRBV7-6 to TRBJ2-1; no clear D gene. Germline values: CDR1 SGHVS, CDR2 FNYEAQ. This CDR3 region has 12 residues. V was pared by 4 bases and J by 8 bases, with 9 bases between. In DNA form, the CDR3 reads TGTGCCAGCAGCTCCCTGGGCGATGAGCAGTTCTTC. This gives the protein CASSSLGDEQFF.

The CDR3 sequence is CASSWTSGYEQYF. CDR3 DNA sequence: TGCGCCAGCAGCTGGACTAGCGGCTACGAGCAGTACTTC. The chain joins TRBV5-1 to TRBJ2-7, with 10 nucleotides matching TRBD2. The CDR3 loop spans 13 amino acids. Trimming removed 3 bases from V and 3 bases from J; junction bases left unmatched: 0. The V gene's germline CDR1 is SGHRS and CDR2 YFSETQ.

The chain is built from TRBV12-3 or TRBV12-4 and TRBJ2-5; 10 bases align to TRBD1. The ends lost 5 bases at V and 5 bases at J; junction bases unmatched: 8. The CDR3 runs to 15 residues. The DNA for the CDR3 is TGTGCCAGCAGTGGAACCGGGACAGGGGACGAGACCCAGTACTTC. Translating gives CASSGTGTGDETQYF.

This clonotype turned up a few times. The chain links TRBV5-1 to TRBJ1-3; D is uncertain. Trimming took off 0 bases at V and 4 bases at J, with 5 bases between the two ends. CDR1 is SGHRS, CDR2 YFSETQ, per germline. The CDR3 covers 13 residues. The CDR3: CASSLDAGNTIYF. As DNA, the CDR3 is TGCGCCAGCAGCTTGGACGCAGGAAACACCATATATTTT.

For the CDR3, the DNA is TGTGCCAGCAGCTTAGTTAGCAGGGGGAAGGGCTACACCTTC. This encodes CASSLVSRGKGYTF. V and J are TRBV7-2 and TRBJ1-2; 7 nucleotides align to TRBD1. Germline CDR1 is SGHTA and CDR2 is FQGNSA. The CDR3 is 14 amino acids. The trim removed 1 base at V and 8 bases at J, leaving 7 bases unmatched.

The rearrangement links TRBV19 to TRBJ1-5; 7 bases align to TRBD1. CDR3 length: 15 amino acids. V lost 2 bases and J lost 8; bases outside the gene matches: 9. CDR1 and CDR2 (germline): LNHDA, SQIVND (reference sequence). The CDR3 region is CASSISSAGGEPQHF. CDR3 DNA: TGTGCCAGTAGTATAAGTTCGGCAGGGGGGGAGCCCCAGCATTTT.

Note on this clonotype: It is likely a read error, because the conserved phenylalanine at the end of the CDR3 is missing. The chain combines TRBV5-5 with TRBJ1-1, with D uncertain. Germline V lookup: CDR1 SGHKS, CDR2 YYEKEE (reference sequence). V lost 0 bases to trimming and J lost 1 base, with 4 bases between them. There are 13 residues in the CDR3. The CDR3 DNA reads TGTGCCAGCAGCTTGGTAGCGAACACTGAAGCTTTCCTT. As protein: CASSLVANTEAFL.

This rearrangement joins TRBV5-6 to TRBJ1-1; maybe TRBD1 (5 bases). The CDR3 covers 16 residues. V was clipped by 0 bases and J by 0 bases, with 12 bases between them. Per germline, CDR1 SGHDT and CDR2 YYEEEE. The DNA of the CDR3 is TGTGCCAGCAGCTTGGTCGGGGGGACGGTGAACACTGAAGCTTTCTTT. Translation gives CASSLVGGTVNTEAFF.

The chain carries TRBV4-1 and TRBJ1-2; D unclear. There are 15 residues in the CDR3. The germline V and J ends were trimmed by 1 base and 4 bases, with 13 bases remaining between them. Per germline, CDR1 MGHRA and CDR2 YSYEKL. CDR3 coding DNA: TGCGCCAGCAGCCAAGCAACCAGGCCGATCTATGGCTACACCTTC. Protein sequence: CASSQATRPIYGYTF.

A few counts support this clonotype. The chain combines TRBV27 with TRBJ1-1; D is ambiguous. Germline V gene lookup returns CDR1 MNHEY and CDR2 SMNVEV (reference sequence). This CDR3 contains 14 residues. V lost 0 bases and J lost 0, with 5 bases in between. CDR3 sequence reads: CASSLSRMNTEAFF. DNA of the CDR3: TGTGCCAGCAGTTTATCCCGGATGAACACTGAAGCTTTCTTT.

This clonotype has more than one count but fewer than ten. This chain connects TRBV28 to TRBJ2-7, with D uncertain. The germline V gene encodes CDR1 MDHEN and CDR2 SYDVKM. This CDR3 is 16 amino acids long. The V gene lost 4 bases and the J gene lost 5 bases, with 21 bases spanning the gap. The CDR3 protein is CASSWHPRHPGNEQYF. In nucleotides, the CDR3 is TGTGCCAGCAGTTGGCACCCCCGACACCCGGGCAACGAGCAGTACTTC.

This clonotype was seen only a few times. The chain uses TRBV25-1 and TRBJ2-2; tentatively, D is TRBD2 (5 bases). Looked up from germline, CDR1 is MGHDK and CDR2 is SYGVNS. Trimming stripped 5 bases from V and 0 bases from J, with 10 bases between. The CDR3 totals 15 residues. CDR3 DNA: TGTGCCAGCAGTCCCCGGGGAGCGAACACCGGGGAGCTGTTTTTT. Encoded protein: CASSPRGANTGELFF.

The rearrangement joins TRBV12-3 or TRBV12-4 to TRBJ2-5; D gene uncertain. Trimming left V 5 bases short and J 4 bases short, with 20 bases between. The CDR3 loop spans 16 amino acids. CDR3 sequence: CASSPQDASGGETQYF. CDR3 DNA: TGTGCCAGCAGTCCTCAGGACGCTAGTGGCGGAGAGACCCAGTACTTC.

This chain uses TRBV12-3 or TRBV12-4 with TRBJ2-4; either TRBD1 or TRBD2 may fit D (5 bases each). The CDR3 runs to 14 residues. V was trimmed by 6 bases and J by 8 bases, leaving 17 bases between them. CDR3 residues: CASSGLRDHDIQYF. The CDR3, as DNA: TGTGCCAGCAGCGGACTCCGGGACCATGACATTCAGTACTTC.

This clonotype was detected a few times. The V gene is TRBV11-2, the J gene TRBJ2-3, with 8 nucleotides matching TRBD2. CDR3 length: 16 residues. Germline-derived CDR1 and CDR2 are SGHAT and FQNNGV. V shed 5 bases, J shed 5 bases, and the junction held 12 bases outside the gene matches. DNA for the CDR3: TGTGCCAGCAGCCCAGATAGCGGGGTTCTTGGAGATACGCAGTATTTT. Translating it yields CASSPDSGVLGDTQYF.

The V and J genes are TRBV29-1 and TRBJ2-5; D perhaps matches TRBD2 (5 bases). CDR3 length equals 16 residues. Germline loops: CDR1 SQVTM, CDR2 ANQGSEA. Trimming stripped 6 bases from V and 4 bases from J, with 24 bases between. The CDR3 nucleotides are TGCAGCGTGGCAAGGGCCGGACTGGGCTGGGGAGAGACCCAGTACTTC. Amino acids: CSVARAGLGWGETQYF. The full variable domain, rest sourced from reference TRBV29-1 and TRBJ2-5, is SAVISQKPSRDICQRGTSLTIQCQVDSQVTMMFWYRQQPGQSLTLIATANQGSEATYESGFVIDKFPISRPNLTFSTLTVSNMSPEDSSIYLCSVARAGLGWGETQYFGPGTRLLVL.

The sample holds a few counts of this clonotype. This rearrangement joins TRBV5-5 to TRBJ1-3; the D is unclear. V was cut by 4 bases and J by 0 bases, with 17 bases left in between. This CDR3 contains 17 residues. Germline V gene lookup returns CDR1 SGHKS and CDR2 YYEKEE (reference sequence). CDR3 DNA: TGTGCCAGCAGCCCCCTTGGGAGGCCTGACTCTGGAAACACCATATATTTT. Amino acid sequence: CASSPLGRPDSGNTIYF.